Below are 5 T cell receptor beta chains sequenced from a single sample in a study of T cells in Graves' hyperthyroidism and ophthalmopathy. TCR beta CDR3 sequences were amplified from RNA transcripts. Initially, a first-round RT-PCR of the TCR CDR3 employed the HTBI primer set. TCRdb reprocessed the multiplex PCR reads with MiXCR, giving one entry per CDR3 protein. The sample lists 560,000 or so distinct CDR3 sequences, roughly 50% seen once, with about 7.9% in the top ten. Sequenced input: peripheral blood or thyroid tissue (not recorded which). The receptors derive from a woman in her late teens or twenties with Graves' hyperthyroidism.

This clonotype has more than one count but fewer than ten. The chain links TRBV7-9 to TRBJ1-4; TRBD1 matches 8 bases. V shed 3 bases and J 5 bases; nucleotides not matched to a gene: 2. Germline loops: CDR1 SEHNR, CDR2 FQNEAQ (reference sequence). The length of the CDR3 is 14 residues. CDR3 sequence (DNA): TGTGCCAGCAGCTTGCGGACAGGGAATGAAAAACTGTTTTTT. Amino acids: CASSLRTGNEKLFF.

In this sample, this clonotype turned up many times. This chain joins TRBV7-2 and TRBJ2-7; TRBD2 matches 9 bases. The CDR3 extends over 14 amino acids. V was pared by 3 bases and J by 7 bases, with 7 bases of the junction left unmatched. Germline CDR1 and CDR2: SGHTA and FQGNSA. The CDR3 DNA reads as TGTGCCAGCAGCTTTGGGCTAGCGGGAAATGAGCAGTACTTC. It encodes CASSFGLAGNEQYF.

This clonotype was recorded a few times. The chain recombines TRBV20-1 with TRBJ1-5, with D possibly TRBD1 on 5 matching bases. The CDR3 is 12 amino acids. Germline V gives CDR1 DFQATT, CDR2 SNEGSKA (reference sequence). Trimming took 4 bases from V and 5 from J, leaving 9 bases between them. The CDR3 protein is CSAIDSHQPQHF. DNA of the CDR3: TGCAGTGCTATAGACAGCCATCAGCCCCAGCATTTT.

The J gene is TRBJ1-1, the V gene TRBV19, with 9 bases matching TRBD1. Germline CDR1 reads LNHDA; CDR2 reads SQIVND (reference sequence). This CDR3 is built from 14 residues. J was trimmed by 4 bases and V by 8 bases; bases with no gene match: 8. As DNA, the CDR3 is TGTGCCAGTTTCCGGACAGGGGATCGCACTGAAGCTTTCTTT. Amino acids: CASFRTGDRTEAFF.

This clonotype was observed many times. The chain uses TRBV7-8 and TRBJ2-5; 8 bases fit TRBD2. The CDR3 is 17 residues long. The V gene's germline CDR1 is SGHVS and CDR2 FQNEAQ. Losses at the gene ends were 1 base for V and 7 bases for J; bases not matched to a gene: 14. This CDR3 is CASSLDGLREDGVTQYF. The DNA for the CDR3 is TGTGCCAGCAGCTTAGACGGCCTGCGGGAGGACGGTGTGACCCAGTACTTC.